This TCR beta chain comes out of a study of cytomegalovirus exposure and HLA in healthy donors. Per the germline V gene, CDR1 is SGDLS and CDR2 is YYNGEE. The CDR3 contains 15 residues. Trimming removed 4 bases from V and 8 bases from J, with 21 bases in between. Study-wide points: TCR beta sequences numbering 15,000 to 20,000 were associated with HLA alleles at 0.05 false discovery rate in a later analysis. A prior analysis recorded that most TCR beta V segments were productive about 87% or about 30% of the time.

The primer mix had 60 Vbeta and 13 Jbeta primers. Original data processing: The count from a later analysis was 60 million to 85 million unique TCR beta chains, about 10 million of them shared. The data were produced by immunoSEQ multiplex PCR, yet TCRdb's version contains in-frame clones alone and is incomplete. That table is the source of V, J and clone size, and D and trimming were worked out from the DNA. The sample consists of about 150,000 clones, approximately 67% of them appearing once. This clone was observed a single time. What it binds is not known. The origin of this receptor is a woman aged 55 to 70 in good health and CMV-seronegative. This sequence joins TRBV9 and TRBJ1-2; D uncertain. The sequencing sample was made of PBMCs. CDR3 loop: CASSSQDRVTRGYTF. The CDR3 DNA sequence: TGTGCCAGCAGCTCTCAAGATAGGGTAACTAGGGGCTACACCTTC.